Shown below are 12 T cell receptor beta chains from a single sample sequenced in a study of CD8+CD57+ T cells in acquired aplastic anemia. CDR3 and TCR beta VDJ profiling relied on genomic DNA as the template. A single record per CDR3 protein comes from TCRdb applying MiXCR to the reads. This table holds about 180,000 distinct CDR3 sequences, around half found once. What was sequenced was sorted CD4+, CD8+, or CD8+CD57+ T cells (not recorded which) from PBMCs. The receptors were sampled from a human donor in good health.

V usage is TRBV5-1 and J usage is TRBJ2-2, with 8 bases identical to TRBD1. Germline CDR1 SGHRS, CDR2 YFSETQ. The CDR3 consists of 15 residues. The ends lost 1 base at V and 6 bases at J; junction bases unmatched: 5. The CDR3 reads CASSLSGGQAGELFF. The CDR3 coding sequence is TGCGCCAGCAGCTTGTCAGGGGGCCAGGCCGGGGAGCTGTTTTTT.

This sequence joins TRBV19 and TRBJ1-3; tentative D call: TRBD1 (5 bases). Per the germline V gene, CDR1 is LNHDA and CDR2 is SQIVND (reference sequence). The CDR3 is made up of 15 amino acids. Trimming left V 3 bases short and J 11 bases short, with 20 bases between. CDR3 amino acids: CASSIGRASGFPIYF. The CDR3 coding sequence is TGTGCCAGTAGTATCGGCAGGGCCTCCGGTTTTCCCATATATTTT.

This clonotype was seen repeatedly, ten times or more. This chain connects TRBV5-4 to TRBJ2-7; 7 bases map to TRBD2. V lost 0 bases, J lost 1 base, and 7 bases stayed unmatched. Germline lookup yields CDR1 SGHNT and CDR2 YYREEE (reference sequence). This CDR3 has 16 residues. CDR3 nucleotide sequence: TGTGCCAGCAGCTTGGGACCTGGGGGGGGATCCTACGAGCAGTACTTC. Translating it yields CASSLGPGGGSYEQYF.

In this sample, this clonotype turned up once. Possible read error: a much larger clone is one base away. The chain is built from TRBV12-3 or TRBV12-4 and TRBJ2-1; TRBD1 matches at 8 bases. The CDR3 covers 14 residues. The J segment lost 3 bases and the V segment lost 8 bases, leaving 6 bases of the junction unmatched. CDR3 coding DNA: TGTGCCAGCTACCCACAGGGGGTCTACAATGAGCAGTTCTTC. This codes for CASYPQGVYNEQFF.

There are a few counts of this clonotype. This sequence joins TRBV7-2 and TRBJ2-7, with 7 bases matching TRBD1. Germline values: CDR1 SGHTA, CDR2 FQGNSA. After removal of 4 bases from V and 6 bases from J, the junction contained 9 bases not matched to a gene. The CDR3 totals 14 residues. The CDR3 nucleotides are TGTGCCAGCAGCTCCCAGAAACAGGGGACCGAGCAGTACTTC. As protein: CASSSQKQGTEQYF.

V is TRBV10-3 and J is TRBJ2-7; D perhaps matches TRBD1 (6 bases). There are 16 residues in the CDR3. V lost 0 bases and J 2 bases, leaving 14 bases between the germline ends. Germline CDR1 ENHRY, CDR2 SYGVKD. DNA of the CDR3: TGTGCCATCAGTGAGTCGAATATCAGGGGAACCTACGAGCAGTACTTC. Its translation is CAISESNIRGTYEQYF.

The chain couples TRBV10-3 to TRBJ2-5, with 9 bases aligning to TRBD1. CDR1 is ENHRY and CDR2 is SYGVKD in the germline V gene. V shed 7 bases and J 5 bases; nucleotides not matched to a gene: 5. The CDR3 runs to 13 residues. The CDR3 is CAINQDRGETQYF. The CDR3 DNA reads TGTGCCATCAACCAAGACAGGGGGGAGACCCAGTACTTC.

The table lists this clonotype with many counts. The rearrangement uses TRBV4-2 and TRBJ1-2; D unclear. There are 15 residues in the CDR3. Germline lookup yields CDR1 LGHNA and CDR2 YNFKEQ. V gave up 0 bases and J gave up 2 bases, with 10 bases separating them. DNA of the CDR3: TGTGCCAGCAGCCAAGATCTGTCCGGAAACTATGGCTACACCTTC. Its protein product is CASSQDLSGNYGYTF.

The rearrangement joins TRBV7-8 to TRBJ2-5; possible D gene TRBD2, 6 bases. The CDR3 has 16 residues. From germline, CDR1 is SGHVS and CDR2 FQNEAQ. V lost 3 bases and J 1 base, leaving 15 bases between the germline ends. CDR3 protein: CASSLRVAETQETQYF. The CDR3 DNA reads TGTGCCAGCAGCTTGCGGGTAGCGGAAACCCAAGAGACCCAGTACTTC.

This chain links TRBV19 with TRBJ1-6, with 8 bases fitting TRBD1. The CDR3 has 14 residues. CDR1 LNHDA and CDR2 SQIVND come from the germline V gene (reference sequence). J gave up 9 bases and V 3 bases, and 4 bases lay outside the gene matches. The CDR3 bases are TGTGCCAGTAGTATCGGACAGGGACCTTCACCCCTCCACTTT. This translates into CASSIGQGPSPLHF.

On this clonotype: One end of the junction is discordant with germline, which a read error may explain. The rearrangement links TRBV7-7 to TRBJ1-1, with 7 bases matching TRBD1. CDR3 length equals 15 residues. The germline V gene encodes CDR1 SSHAT and CDR2 FNYEAQ (reference sequence). DNA of the CDR3: TGTGCTAGCAGGGGGACGACAGCTATGAACACTGAAGCTTTCTTT. Its translation is CASRGTTAMNTEAFF.

This rearrangement joins TRBV6-5 to TRBJ2-7, with D tentatively TRBD2 (6 bases). This CDR3 spans 13 amino acids. Germline-derived CDR1 and CDR2 are MNHEY and SVGAGI. V was cut by 2 bases and J by 3 bases, with 8 bases left in between. The CDR3 loop reads CASSYQGLYEQYF. CDR3 nucleotide sequence: TGTGCCAGCAGTTACCAGGGACTCTACGAGCAGTACTTC.